These 29 T cell receptor beta chains were sequenced from one sample in a study of cytomegalovirus exposure and HLA in healthy donors (dated by TCRdb to the late 2010s). The library was made by the immunoSEQ multiplex PCR assay. For the multiplex PCR, a mixture combining 60 forward primers for TCR Vbeta segments and 13 reverse primers for TCR Jbeta segments was used. The source is immuneACCESS, and TCRdb retained only in-frame sequences with V and J called. Part of the clones is not carried over; for the studies checked, unresolved V genes explain less than half of this, and the remainder is unexplained. The sample records some 90,000 clones, over 70% of which are singletons. Jointly, the top ten make up roughly 3% of the sample. The sample taken for sequencing was PBMCs. The receptors were sampled from a man aged 40-50 years in good health and CMV-seronegative.

The chain combines TRBV7-9 with TRBJ2-7; 7 bases align to TRBD1. The germline gives CDR1 SEHNR, CDR2 FQNEAQ (reference sequence). The CDR3 extends over 16 amino acids. J lost 4 bases, V lost 4 bases, and 13 bases had no gene match. CDR3 amino acids: CASSSFRDRNLYEQYF. DNA of the CDR3: TGTGCCAGCAGCTCTTTCCGGGACAGAAATTTATACGAGCAGTACTTC. Full variable domain (remainder filled in from reference TRBV7-9 and TRBJ2-7): DTGVSQNPRHKITKRGQNVTFRCDPISEHNRLYWYRQTLGQGPEFLTYFQNEAQLEKSRLLSDRFSAERPKGSFSTLEIQRTEQGDSAMYLCASSSFRDRNLYEQYFGPGTRLTVT.

Only a few counts were recorded for this clone. The genes are TRBV9 and TRBJ1-6; tentatively, D is TRBD1 (5 bases). This CDR3 is 15 amino acids long. Deletions cut 0 bases from V and 7 bases from J, with 11 bases between. Germline loops: CDR1 SGDLS, CDR2 YYNGEE. The CDR3, as DNA: TGTGCCAGCAGCGTAGCTCCAGGGCTCAATTCACCCCTCCACTTT. Translating gives CASSVAPGLNSPLHF. Combining the CDR3 with reference TRBV9 and TRBJ1-6 gives the whole variable domain DSGVTQTPKHLITATGQRVTLRCSPRSGDLSVYWYQQSLDQGLQFLIQYYNGEERAKGNILERFSAQQFPDLHSELNLSSLELGDSALYFCASSVAPGLNSPLHFGNGTRLTVT.

The rearrangement uses TRBV7-9 and TRBJ2-7; 11 bases map to TRBD2. Per the germline V gene, CDR1 is SEHNR and CDR2 is FQNEAQ (reference sequence). J gave up 2 bases and V 3 bases, and 12 bases lay outside the gene matches. The CDR3 has 18 amino acids. The chain's CDR3 is CASSLLSSGGSETYEQYF. DNA of the CDR3: TGTGCCAGCAGCTTGTTGTCTAGCGGGGGGTCAGAAACCTACGAGCAGTACTTC.

V gene TRBV4-3 combines with J gene TRBJ2-7; 9 bases are a match to TRBD2. V lost 2 bases to trimming and J lost 0 bases; unmatched junction nucleotides: 2. This CDR3 has 15 residues. From germline, CDR1 is LGHNA and CDR2 YSLEER. The CDR3 DNA reads as TGCGCCAGCAGCCAATCGCGGGGGGGCTCCTACGAGCAGTACTTC. Its translation is CASSQSRGGSYEQYF.

The rearrangement uses TRBV9 and TRBJ2-2, with TRBD2 identical over 7 bases. J gave up 5 bases and V 4 bases, and 8 bases lay outside the gene matches. The CDR3 runs 15 residues. CDR1 and CDR2 (germline): SGDLS, YYNGEE. The CDR3 spells CASSHRAGRTGELFF. CDR3 bases: TGTGCCAGCAGCCACAGAGCGGGGAGGACCGGGGAGCTGTTTTTT.

The rearrangement joins TRBV6-5 to TRBJ1-1; weak D call: TRBD1 (5 bases). Germline values: CDR1 MNHEY, CDR2 SVGAGI. The CDR3 totals 13 residues. Trimming removed 7 bases from V and 6 bases from J, with 15 bases in between. DNA for the CDR3: TGTGCCAGCACCCCCCAGGGCAGACCTGAAGCTTTCTTT. Translation gives CASTPQGRPEAFF.

The J gene is TRBJ1-1, the V gene TRBV5-4; TRBD1 matches 8 bases. V was pared by 5 bases and J by 6 bases, with 9 bases of the junction left unmatched. Germline CDR1 reads SGHNT; CDR2 reads YYREEE (reference sequence). This CDR3 is 14 amino acids long. The CDR3 loop reads CASSTTGGRAEAFF. CDR3 nucleotide sequence: TGTGCCAGCAGTACTACAGGGGGTCGGGCTGAAGCTTTCTTT.

The V and J genes are TRBV27 and TRBJ2-7, with 11 bases that match TRBD2. The CDR3 sequence is 15 residues long. V was pared by 3 bases and J by 2 bases, with 3 bases of the junction left unmatched. CDR1 is MNHEY, CDR2 SMNVEV, per germline (reference sequence). CDR3: CASSLGTSGTYEQYF. The CDR3 DNA is TGTGCCAGCAGTTTGGGGACTAGCGGTACCTACGAGCAGTACTTC.

The V gene is TRBV10-3, the J gene TRBJ2-1; weak D call: TRBD2 (7 bases). Germline CDR1 is ENHRY and CDR2 is SYGVKD. Between the trimmed V and J ends, which lost 7 bases and 9 bases, there was a span of 16 bases. This CDR3 is 13 amino acids long. This CDR3 reads CAINGGPQGEQFF. The CDR3 nucleotides are TGTGCCATCAACGGGGGGCCCCAGGGTGAGCAGTTCTTC.

The sample holds one count of this clone. This chain joins TRBV4-3 and TRBJ1-2; 9 bases match TRBD1. With 0 bases clipped from V and 7 bases from J, the junction kept 15 bases outside the gene matches. The germline CDR1 and CDR2 sequences are LGHNA and YSLEER. The CDR3 consists of 18 residues. The CDR3: CASSQDVTGGRVVGGYTF. The CDR3 coding sequence is TGCGCCAGCAGCCAAGATGTGACAGGGGGAAGGGTGGTTGGTGGCTACACCTTC.

The chain recombines TRBV7-9 with TRBJ2-5; 7 bases match TRBD1. The J call is in doubt because the DNA end fits TRBJ2-7 better. The germline CDR1 and CDR2 sequences are SEHNR and FQNEAQ (reference sequence). CDR3 size: 14 residues. CDR3 nucleotides: TGTGCCAGCAGCACCCAGGGGGTCCTCTACGAGCAGTACTTC. The encoded protein is CASSTQGVLYEQYF.

The V gene is TRBV18, the J gene TRBJ1-1, with a tentative D call TRBD1 (5 bases). The V end was cut by 2 bases, the J end by 3 bases, with 7 bases between. The germline V gene has CDR1 KGHSH and CDR2 LQKENI. CDR3 length: 13 residues. The CDR3 DNA reads as TGTGCCAGCTCACCATCAGGGTACACTGAAGCTTTCTTT. Translating gives CASSPSGYTEAFF.

This clone was found a few times. The rearrangement joins TRBV5-1 to TRBJ2-7; 8 nucleotides agree with TRBD2. Germline loops: CDR1 SGHRS, CDR2 YFSETQ. This CDR3 has 13 amino acids. V was clipped by 5 bases and J by 5 bases; unmatched bases: 6. CDR3 sequence (DNA): TGCGCCAGCAGTCGGGGGGGCCCGGACGAGCAGTACTTC. It codes for CASSRGGPDEQYF.

This chain uses TRBV12-5 with TRBJ2-1, with D possibly matching TRBD2 (5 bases). V was clipped by 4 bases and J by 5 bases, with 12 bases between them. Looked up from germline, CDR1 is LGHNT and CDR2 is FRNRAP. This CDR3 region has 14 residues. The CDR3 nucleotides are TGTGCTAGTGGTTGGTCGGCGGGCCACAATGAGCAGTTCTTC. Its translation is CASGWSAGHNEQFF.

In its sample, this clone was seen a few times. The V and J genes are TRBV7-2 and TRBJ2-3; a weak D match, TRBD1 (5 bases). Germline V lookup: CDR1 SGHTA, CDR2 FQGNSA. V lost 1 base, J lost 4 bases, and 12 bases lay in between. The CDR3 is made up of 15 amino acids. CDR3 nucleotide sequence: TGTGCCAGCAGCTTAGTTTCTGGGGCCCCAGATACGCAGTATTTT. Amino acids: CASSLVSGAPDTQYF.

This clone has only a few counts. This sequence joins TRBV7-3 and TRBJ2-1; weak D call: TRBD1 (6 bases). The CDR3 contains 13 residues. V shed 6 bases and J shed 9 bases, with 15 bases lying between them. Germline-derived CDR1 and CDR2 are SGHTA and FQGTGA. CDR3 in amino acids: CASSRQVGGEQFF. In DNA form, the CDR3 reads TGTGCCAGCAGTCGACAGGTAGGGGGTGAGCAGTTCTTC.

This sequence joins TRBV28 and TRBJ1-2; possibly TRBD1 for D (6 bases). Germline CDR1 MDHEN, CDR2 SYDVKM. This CDR3 region has 15 residues. The ends were cut back, 5 bases at V and 7 bases at J, with 20 bases in the middle. The DNA for the CDR3 is TGTGCCAGCAGTCCATTCTTGACAGGAGGTGGTGGCTACACCTTC. It specifies CASSPFLTGGGGYTF.

This chain links TRBV5-1 with TRBJ2-5; TRBD2 might be the D (5 bases). CDR1 is SGHRS, CDR2 YFSETQ, per germline. V lost 4 bases and J 1 base, leaving 17 bases between the germline ends. The CDR3 covers 16 residues. CDR3 sequence reads: CASSPPSGLTQETQYF. The DNA of the CDR3 is TGCGCCAGCAGCCCCCCCAGCGGCCTGACCCAAGAGACCCAGTACTTC.

This chain joins TRBV4-2 and TRBJ2-2, with 7 bases that match TRBD1. The CDR3 loop spans 15 amino acids. V shed 3 bases and J 0 bases; nucleotides not matched to a gene: 1. Germline V CDR1 and CDR2: LGHNA, YNFKEQ. In nucleotides, the CDR3 is TGTGCCAGCAGCCAGGGACAGACGAACACCGGGGAGCTGTTTTTT. Protein product: CASSQGQTNTGELFF.

V and J are TRBV9 and TRBJ2-1; no reliable D call. CDR1 is SGDLS, CDR2 YYNGEE, per germline. This CDR3 spans 16 amino acids. Trimming removed 2 bases at V and 0 bases at J, with 12 bases between. For the CDR3, the DNA is TGTGCCAGCAGCGTCGACCGTCGGAGCTCCTACAATGAGCAGTTCTTC. Its translation: CASSVDRRSSYNEQFF.

This chain uses TRBV5-6 with TRBJ2-3; TRBD2 agrees at 10 bases. With V trimmed by 4 bases and J by 3 bases, 2 bases remained unmatched. Germline V gene data show CDR1 as SGHDT and CDR2 as YYEEEE. The CDR3 sequence is 14 residues long. The CDR3 coding sequence is TGTGCCAGCAGCCTTAGCGGGGGGACAGATACGCAGTATTTT. Translation gives CASSLSGGTDTQYF.

The table lists this clone with a count of one. V usage is TRBV12-5 and J usage is TRBJ2-7, with D unresolved. The CDR3 covers 9 residues. Germline V lookup: CDR1 LGHNT, CDR2 FRNRAP. V lost 10 bases and J lost 2, with 3 bases in between. For the CDR3, the DNA is TGTGCTACCGCCTACGAGCAGTACTTC. Residues: CATAYEQYF.

This chain uses TRBV6-4 with TRBJ2-2, with 7 bases that match TRBD1. The CDR3 consists of 14 residues. Per the germline V gene, CDR1 is MRHNA and CDR2 is SNTAGT. J gave up 1 base and V 8 bases, and 4 bases lay outside the gene matches. The CDR3 is CASSGQLNTGELFF. The CDR3 region has the DNA TGTGCCAGCTCGGGACAGTTGAACACCGGGGAGCTGTTTTTT.

This clone was observed a few times. The chain has TRBV4-3 and TRBJ1-1; 9 nucleotides line up with TRBD1. Germline-derived CDR1 and CDR2 are LGHNA and YSLEER. The trim removed 2 bases at V and 0 bases at J, leaving 10 bases unmatched. This CDR3 is built from 18 residues. CDR3 nucleotide sequence: TGCGCCAGCAGCCAACCGAGGACAGGGGCGGGATTGAACACTGAAGCTTTCTTT. Encoded protein: CASSQPRTGAGLNTEAFF.

The rearrangement links TRBV6-4 to TRBJ2-5; 15 bases map to TRBD2. The trim removed 3 bases at V and 4 bases at J, leaving 9 bases unmatched. The V gene's germline CDR1 is MRHNA and CDR2 SNTAGT. This CDR3 contains 18 residues. The CDR3 DNA reads TGTGCCAGCAGTGATACCGGGACTAGCGGGGGGCTCCGAGAGACCCAGTACTTC. Protein: CASSDTGTSGGLRETQYF.

This clone has just a few counts. The rearrangement uses TRBV5-6 and TRBJ2-7; possible D gene TRBD1, 6 bases. V was clipped by 4 bases and J by 2 bases, with 13 bases between them. CDR1 and CDR2 (germline): SGHDT, YYEEEE. The CDR3 extends over 14 amino acids. This chain's CDR3 is CASSRTGNAYEQYF. The DNA of the CDR3 is TGTGCCAGCAGCCGTACAGGGAATGCCTACGAGCAGTACTTC.

The chain uses TRBV4-2 and TRBJ2-7; maybe TRBD2 (5 bases). V was clipped by 4 bases and J by 3 bases, with 19 bases between them. The germline V gene encodes CDR1 LGHNA and CDR2 YNFKEQ. CDR3 length equals 16 residues. The CDR3 sequence: CASSPRRGMGLYEQYF. The CDR3, as DNA: TGTGCCAGCAGCCCCCGTCGAGGGATGGGTCTCTACGAGCAGTACTTC.

The J gene is TRBJ1-2, the V gene TRBV12-5; D is uncertain. The V and J ends lost 4 bases and 6 bases respectively, with 12 bases between them. In germline, CDR1 is LGHNT, CDR2 FRNRAP. CDR3 size: 13 residues. The CDR3 sequence: CASGSTVGDGYTF. DNA of the CDR3: TGTGCTAGTGGTTCCACAGTGGGAGATGGCTACACCTTC.

The chain carries TRBV7-8 and TRBJ1-2, with D uncertain. Germline V gene data show CDR1 as SGHVS and CDR2 as FQNEAQ. V lost 5 bases to trimming and J lost 2 bases, with 24 bases between them. This CDR3 is built from 18 residues. The CDR3 loop is CASSQERTRASENYGYTF. CDR3 coding DNA: TGTGCCAGCAGCCAAGAGAGAACCCGAGCTTCTGAAAACTATGGCTACACCTTC.